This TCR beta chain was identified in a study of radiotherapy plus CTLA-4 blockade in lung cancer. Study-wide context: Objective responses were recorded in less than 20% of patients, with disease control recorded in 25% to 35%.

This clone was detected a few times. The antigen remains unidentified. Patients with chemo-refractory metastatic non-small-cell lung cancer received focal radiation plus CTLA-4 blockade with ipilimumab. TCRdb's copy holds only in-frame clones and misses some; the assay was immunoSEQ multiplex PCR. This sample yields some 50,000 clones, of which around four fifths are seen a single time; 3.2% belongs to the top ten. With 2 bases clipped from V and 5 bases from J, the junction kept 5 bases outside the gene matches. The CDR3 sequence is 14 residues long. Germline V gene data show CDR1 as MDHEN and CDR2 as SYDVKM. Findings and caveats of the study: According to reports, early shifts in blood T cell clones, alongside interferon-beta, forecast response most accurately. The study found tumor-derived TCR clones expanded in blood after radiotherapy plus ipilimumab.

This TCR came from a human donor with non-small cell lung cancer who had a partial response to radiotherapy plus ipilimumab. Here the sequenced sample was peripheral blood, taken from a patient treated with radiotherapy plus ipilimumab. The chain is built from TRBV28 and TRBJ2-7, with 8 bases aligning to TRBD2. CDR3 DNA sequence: TGTGCCAGCAGTTTAAACGCGGGGGGCAACGAGCAGTACTTC. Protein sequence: CASSLNAGGNEQYF.